The 26 T cell receptor beta chains given below trace back to one sample, sequenced in a study of a mutant IDH1 vaccine in newly diagnosed glioma. The time point denotes: baseline, week 1 (first vaccination visit). Treatment reported: pre-vaccination baseline after standard-of-care therapy. Produced via immunoSEQ multiplex PCR; TCRdb's table is partial and in-frame only. This repertoire shows 45,000 to 60,000 clones, 70% to 80% found once; its top ten account for approximately 1.8%. The sequencing used PBMCs, collected from a glioma patient treated with radiotherapy, temozolomide or both. The receptors originated from a woman in her 40s with glioma.

The chain has TRBV7-9 and TRBJ2-2; tentative D call: TRBD2 (5 bases). The length of the CDR3 is 14 residues. Trimming stripped 1 base from V and 4 bases from J, with 7 bases between. The germline gives CDR1 SEHNR, CDR2 FQNEAQ (reference sequence). The CDR3 nucleotides are TGTGCCAGCAGCTTAGTAGGGAGCACCGGGGAGCTGTTTTTT. Translating gives CASSLVGSTGELFF.

The V call is TRBV25-1, the J call TRBJ2-5, with 8 bases matching TRBD2. CDR1 and CDR2 (germline): MGHDK, SYGVNS. This CDR3 contains 15 residues. Unmatched junction bases numbered 8, after V lost 3 bases and J lost 5 bases. The CDR3 DNA reads TGTGCCAGCAGTGACCCGGGAGGGAACGGGGAGACCCAGTACTTC. Its protein product is CASSDPGGNGETQYF.

This clone came up a few times. V usage is TRBV19 and J usage is TRBJ1-5; D remains ambiguous. Trimming stripped 5 bases from V and 4 bases from J, with 6 bases between. CDR3 size: 12 residues. Germline V CDR1 and CDR2: LNHDA, SQIVND (reference sequence). The DNA of the CDR3 is TGTGCCAGTAGTCTTGAGAATCAGCCCCAGCATTTT. It encodes CASSLENQPQHF.

This clone was detected only once. The V gene is TRBV10-3, the J gene TRBJ1-2; 7 bases fit TRBD1. The CDR3 has 13 residues. Germline CDR1 is ENHRY and CDR2 is SYGVKD. With 3 bases clipped from V and 4 bases from J, the junction kept 2 bases outside the gene matches. CDR3 amino acids: CAISDPGGYGYTF. The CDR3, as DNA: TGTGCCATCAGTGATCCAGGGGGCTATGGCTACACCTTC.

The V gene is TRBV30, the J gene TRBJ2-2; the D is unclear. The V gene lost 1 base and the J gene lost 4 bases, with 7 bases spanning the gap. CDR1 GTSNPN and CDR2 SVGIG come from the germline V gene (reference sequence). The length of the CDR3 is 13 residues. CDR3 sequence reads: CAWSDHPTGELFF. The DNA for the CDR3 is TGTGCCTGGAGTGACCACCCCACCGGGGAGCTGTTTTTT.

This clone was detected once. This sequence joins TRBV19 and TRBJ1-2, with D uncertain. CDR3 length equals 15 residues. With 0 bases removed from V and 2 bases from J, the gap between germline ends came to 10 bases. Germline-derived CDR1 and CDR2 are LNHDA and SQIVND (reference sequence). The chain's CDR3 is CASSIEPGNNYGYTF. As DNA, the CDR3 is TGTGCCAGTAGTATAGAACCAGGCAACAACTATGGCTACACCTTC.

V usage is TRBV5-4 and J usage is TRBJ2-3; weak D call: TRBD1 (6 bases). Trimming cost V 0 bases and J 6 bases, with 17 bases left between them. CDR3 length equals 16 residues. CDR1 and CDR2 from the germline V gene are SGHNT and YYREEE (reference sequence). As DNA, the CDR3 is TGTGCCAGCAGCTTGGCCCCCCCAGGGGATGGCGATACGCAGTATTTT. It specifies CASSLAPPGDGDTQYF.

CDR3 residues: CASSVVGGEKETQYF. In DNA form, the CDR3 reads TGTGCCAGCAGCGTAGTAGGGGGGGAGAAGGAGACCCAGTACTTC. V gene TRBV9 combines with J gene TRBJ2-5; maybe TRBD2 (7 bases). V lost 0 bases and J 5 bases, leaving 14 bases between the germline ends. Per the germline V gene, CDR1 is SGDLS and CDR2 is YYNGEE. There are 15 residues in the CDR3. Looking up the rest from reference TRBV9 and TRBJ2-5 gives the full variable domain: DSGVTQTPKHLITATGQRVTLRCSPRSGDLSVYWYQQSLDQGLQFLIQYYNGEERAKGNILERFSAQQFPDLHSELNLSSLELGDSALYFCASSVVGGEKETQYFGPGTRLLVL.

V usage is TRBV19 and J usage is TRBJ1-4; TRBD1 aligns across 7 bases. This CDR3 spans 13 amino acids. The germline CDR1 and CDR2 sequences are LNHDA and SQIVND (reference sequence). With 9 bases clipped from V and 7 bases from J, the junction kept 8 bases outside the gene matches. The CDR3 reads CASTGVNTEKLFF. The DNA for the CDR3 is TGTGCCAGCACAGGGGTTAATACTGAAAAACTGTTTTTT.

This chain joins TRBV6-1 and TRBJ1-4; maybe TRBD1 (6 bases). CDR1 MNHNS and CDR2 SASEGT come from the germline V gene. V lost 4 bases and J lost 0, with 15 bases in between. CDR3 length: 17 residues. CDR3 in DNA: TGTGCCAGCAGTGGACGTCGGACAGTCTCAACTAATGAAAAACTGTTTTTT. Translating gives CASSGRRTVSTNEKLFF.

With respect to this clone: This specimen includes other DNA sequences encoding the same CDR3. The chain has TRBV19 and TRBJ2-7, with 9 bases identical to TRBD1. With V trimmed by 5 bases and J by 4 bases, 6 bases remained unmatched. Per the germline V gene, CDR1 is LNHDA and CDR2 is SQIVND (reference sequence). This CDR3 has 14 residues. This CDR3 reads CASSPGTGTYEQYF. CDR3 in DNA: TGTGCCAGTAGTCCCGGGACAGGGACGTACGAGCAGTACTTC.

The rearrangement links TRBV2 to TRBJ2-7, with D possibly TRBD1 on 7 matching bases. V lost 4 bases to trimming and J lost 3 bases, with 16 bases between them. The CDR3 is 15 amino acids. CDR1 and CDR2 (germline): SNHLY, FYNNEI. CDR3 DNA sequence: TGTGCCAGCAGTGTGGGCGGGACAGCCAACTACGAGCAGTACTTC. This sequence encodes CASSVGGTANYEQYF.

The chain joins TRBV5-6 to TRBJ2-3; D is uncertain. Germline V gene sequence: CDR1 SGHDT, CDR2 YYEEEE. The CDR3 has 15 residues. V gave up 0 bases and J gave up 2 bases, with 10 bases separating them. This CDR3 reads CASSLASRHTDTQYF. The CDR3 DNA reads TGTGCCAGCAGCTTGGCCAGCCGTCACACAGATACGCAGTATTTT.

In this sample, this clone turned up once. This CDR3 is CACWTGVNEKLFF. CDR3 nucleotides: TGTGCCTGTTGGACAGGGGTTAATGAAAAACTGTTTTTT. The genes are TRBV30 and TRBJ1-4, with TRBD1 matching 9 bases. Looked up from germline, CDR1 is GTSNPN and CDR2 is SVGIG (reference sequence). This CDR3 is 13 amino acids long. V shed 6 bases, J shed 4 bases, and the junction held 3 bases outside the gene matches.

The chain uses TRBV5-1 and TRBJ1-4, with a tentative D call TRBD1 (6 bases). Looked up from germline, CDR1 is SGHRS and CDR2 is YFSETQ. The CDR3 is made up of 16 amino acids. The V end lost 2 bases, the J end lost 1 base, and 12 bases lay between the germline ends. CDR3 nucleotide sequence: TGCGCCAGCAGCTTAATTAAAGGGGGAACTAATGAAAAACTGTTTTTT. It codes for CASSLIKGGTNEKLFF.

V is TRBV5-1 and J is TRBJ1-1, with 7 bases fitting TRBD1. The ends lost 6 bases at V and 6 bases at J; junction bases unmatched: 8. CDR1 and CDR2 (germline): SGHRS, YFSETQ. This CDR3 is 13 amino acids long. The CDR3 region is CASTGQAQAEAFF. The CDR3 coding sequence is TGCGCCAGCACCGGACAGGCGCAGGCTGAAGCTTTCTTT. Based on the CDR3 plus reference TRBV5-1 and TRBJ1-1, the full variable domain is KAGVTQTPRYLIKTRGQQVTLSCSPISGHRSVSWYQQTPGQGLQFLFEYFSETQRNKGNFPGRFSGRQFSNSRSEMNVSTLELGDSALYLCASTGQAQAEAFFGQGTRLTVV.

This chain joins TRBV7-2 and TRBJ2-5; 9 bases line up with TRBD2. Germline assignment: CDR1 SGHTA and CDR2 FQGNSA. Trimming at V came to 1 base and at J to 4 bases, leaving 7 bases not matched to a gene. CDR3 length: 16 residues. CDR3 amino acids: CASSLGLAGDVETQYF. CDR3 DNA: TGTGCCAGCAGCTTAGGGTTAGCGGGGGACGTAGAGACCCAGTACTTC.

The V and J genes are TRBV7-9 and TRBJ1-1, with D hard to call. CDR3 size: 11 residues. Trimming took 5 bases from V and 11 from J, leaving 12 bases between them. Germline V gene sequence: CDR1 SEHNR, CDR2 FQNEAQ (reference sequence). The CDR3 here is CASSASWLAFF. For the CDR3, the DNA is TGTGCCAGCAGCGCAAGTTGGCTGGCTTTCTTT.

This chain uses TRBV4-1 with TRBJ2-7; 16 bases line up with TRBD2. The V gene's germline CDR1 is MGHRA and CDR2 YSYEKL. Trimming cost V 4 bases and J 4 bases; bases outside gene matches: 7. The CDR3 loop spans 17 amino acids. In DNA, the CDR3 is TGCGCCAGCAGCCCCCTGGGACTAGCGGGGGGGCAGTACGAGCAGTACTTC. The encoded protein is CASSPLGLAGGQYEQYF.

The rearrangement uses TRBV10-3 and TRBJ2-7; a possible D gene is TRBD1 (6 bases). Germline lookup yields CDR1 ENHRY and CDR2 SYGVKD. V lost 4 bases to trimming and J lost 0 bases, with 16 bases between them. The CDR3 covers 16 residues. In DNA form, the CDR3 reads TGTGCCATCAGTGGGGGGCAGGGCCCATACTCCTACGAGCAGTACTTC. It yields the protein CAISGGQGPYSYEQYF.

The gene calls are TRBV2 and TRBJ2-5; no definite D call. The CDR3 covers 11 residues. Looked up from germline, CDR1 is SNHLY and CDR2 is FYNNEI. V gave up 4 bases and J gave up 5 bases, with 5 bases separating them. CDR3 amino acids: CASSVRETQYF. The CDR3 bases are TGTGCCAGCAGTGTTCGGGAGACCCAGTACTTC.

The chain employs TRBV7-9 and TRBJ1-6; the match to TRBD1 covers 7 bases. Germline V gene data show CDR1 as SEHNR and CDR2 as FQNEAQ (reference sequence). The ends lost 3 bases at V and 5 bases at J; junction bases unmatched: 4. The CDR3 sequence is 15 residues long. CDR3 DNA sequence: TGTGCCAGCAGCTTGTACAGGGGCAATAATTCACCCCTCCACTTT. Translation gives CASSLYRGNNSPLHF.

This clone was seen a handful of times. This rearrangement joins TRBV9 to TRBJ1-1; D is uncertain. CDR1 SGDLS and CDR2 YYNGEE come from the germline V gene. Trimming left V 3 bases short and J 5 bases short, with 14 bases between. This CDR3 region has 14 residues. CDR3 sequence (DNA): TGTGCCAGCAGCGCCTCAAAAGGGAGGACTGAAGCTTTCTTT. Translating it yields CASSASKGRTEAFF.

The chain recombines TRBV9 with TRBJ2-6; D is undetermined. The CDR3 sequence is 15 residues long. From germline, CDR1 is SGDLS and CDR2 YYNGEE. Trimming pared 1 base from V and 0 bases from J, leaving 5 bases between. This CDR3 is CASSVRTSGANVLTF. CDR3 nucleotides: TGTGCCAGCAGCGTAAGGACCTCTGGGGCCAACGTCCTGACTTTC.

This chain connects TRBV30 to TRBJ1-2; no clear D gene. There are 12 residues in the CDR3. Trimming removed 2 bases from V and 8 bases from J, with 12 bases in between. The germline CDR1 and CDR2 sequences are GTSNPN and SVGIG (reference sequence). As DNA, the CDR3 is TGTGCCTGGAGTCCGGGCCCCGTAGGCTACACCTTC. Its protein product is CAWSPGPVGYTF.

The chain carries TRBV5-1 and TRBJ1-3; maybe TRBD1 (6 bases). V lost 1 base and J 2 bases, leaving 7 bases between the germline ends. The CDR3 totals 14 residues. The germline V gene encodes CDR1 SGHRS and CDR2 YFSETQ. The CDR3 nucleotides read TGCGCCAGCAGCTTGCAGGGGACTGGAAACACCATATATTTT. Its translation is CASSLQGTGNTIYF.